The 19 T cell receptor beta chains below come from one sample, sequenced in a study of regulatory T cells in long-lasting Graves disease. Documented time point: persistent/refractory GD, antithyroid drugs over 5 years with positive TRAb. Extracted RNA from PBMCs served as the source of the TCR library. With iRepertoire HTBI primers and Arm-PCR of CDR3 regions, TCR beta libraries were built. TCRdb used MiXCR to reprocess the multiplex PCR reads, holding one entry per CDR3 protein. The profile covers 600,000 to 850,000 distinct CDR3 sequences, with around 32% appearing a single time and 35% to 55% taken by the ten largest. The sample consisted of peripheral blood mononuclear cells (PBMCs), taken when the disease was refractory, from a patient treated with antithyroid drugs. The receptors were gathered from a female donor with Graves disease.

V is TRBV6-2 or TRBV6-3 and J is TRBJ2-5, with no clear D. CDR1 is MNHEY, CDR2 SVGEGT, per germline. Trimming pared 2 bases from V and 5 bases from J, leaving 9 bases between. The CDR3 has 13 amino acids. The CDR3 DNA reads TGTGCCAGCAGTTACCGCCCATTGGAGACCCAGTACTTC. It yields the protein CASSYRPLETQYF.

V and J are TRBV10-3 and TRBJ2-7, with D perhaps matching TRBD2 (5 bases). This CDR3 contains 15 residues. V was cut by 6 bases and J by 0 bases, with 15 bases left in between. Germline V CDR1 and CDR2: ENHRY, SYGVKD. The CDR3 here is CAISGGEGSSYEQYF. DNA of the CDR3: TGTGCCATCAGCGGCGGTGAAGGGAGCTCCTACGAGCAGTACTTC.

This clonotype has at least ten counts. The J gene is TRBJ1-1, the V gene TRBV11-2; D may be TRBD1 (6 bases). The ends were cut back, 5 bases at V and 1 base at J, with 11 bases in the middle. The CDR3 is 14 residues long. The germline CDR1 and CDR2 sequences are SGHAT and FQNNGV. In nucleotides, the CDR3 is TGTGCCAGCAGCCCCAGGGGTCAGAACACTGAAGCTTTCTTT. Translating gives CASSPRGQNTEAFF.

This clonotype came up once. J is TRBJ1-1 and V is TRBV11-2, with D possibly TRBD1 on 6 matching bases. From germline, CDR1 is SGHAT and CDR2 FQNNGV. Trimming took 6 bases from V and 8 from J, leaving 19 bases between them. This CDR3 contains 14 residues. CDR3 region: CASSKIGGAPEAFF. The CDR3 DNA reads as TGTGCCAGCAGTAAAATAGGGGGGGCCCCCGAAGCTTTCTTT.

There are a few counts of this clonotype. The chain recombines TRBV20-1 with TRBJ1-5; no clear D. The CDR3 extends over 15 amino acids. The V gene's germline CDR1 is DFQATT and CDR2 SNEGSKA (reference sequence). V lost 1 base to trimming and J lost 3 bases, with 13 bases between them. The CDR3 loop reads CSARGYVQDNQPQHF. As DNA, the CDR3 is TGCAGTGCTAGAGGATACGTTCAGGACAATCAGCCCCAGCATTTT.

CDR3 in DNA: TGCAGCGTTGAGATTGCGGCCACTGAAGCTTTCTTT. Its protein is CSVEIAATEAFF. The gene calls are TRBV29-1 and TRBJ1-1; D gene unclear. Trimming left V 3 bases short and J 4 bases short, with 9 bases between. The CDR3 is 12 amino acids. Germline V gene data show CDR1 as SQVTM and CDR2 as ANQGSEA.

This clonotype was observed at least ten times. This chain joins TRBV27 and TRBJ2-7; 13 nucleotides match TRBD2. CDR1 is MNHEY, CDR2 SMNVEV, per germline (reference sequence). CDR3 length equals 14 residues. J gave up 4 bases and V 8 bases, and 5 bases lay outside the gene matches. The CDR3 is CASWTSGSLYEQYF. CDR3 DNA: TGTGCCAGCTGGACTAGCGGGAGTTTGTACGAGCAGTACTTC.

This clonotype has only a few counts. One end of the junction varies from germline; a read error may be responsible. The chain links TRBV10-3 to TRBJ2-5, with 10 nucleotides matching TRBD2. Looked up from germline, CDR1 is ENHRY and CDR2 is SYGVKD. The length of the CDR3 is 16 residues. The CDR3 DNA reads TGTGCCATCAGTGAGGGAGCGGGAGGGCCCCAAGAGGCCCAGTACTTC. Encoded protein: CAISEGAGGPQEAQYF.

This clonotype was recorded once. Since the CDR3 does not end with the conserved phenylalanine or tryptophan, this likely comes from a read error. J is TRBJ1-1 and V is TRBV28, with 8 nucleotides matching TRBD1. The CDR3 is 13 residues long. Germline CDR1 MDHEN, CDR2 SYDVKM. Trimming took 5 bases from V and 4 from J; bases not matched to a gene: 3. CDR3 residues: CASSRTGPTEAFL. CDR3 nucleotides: TGTGCCAGCAGTAGGACAGGGCCCACTGAAGCTTTCCTT.

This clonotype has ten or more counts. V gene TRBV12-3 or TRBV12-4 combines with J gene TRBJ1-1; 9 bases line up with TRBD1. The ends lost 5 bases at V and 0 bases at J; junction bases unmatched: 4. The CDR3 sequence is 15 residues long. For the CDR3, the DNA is TGTGCCAGCAGTGCGGACAGGGGCATGAACACTGAAGCTTTCTTT. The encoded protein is CASSADRGMNTEAFF.

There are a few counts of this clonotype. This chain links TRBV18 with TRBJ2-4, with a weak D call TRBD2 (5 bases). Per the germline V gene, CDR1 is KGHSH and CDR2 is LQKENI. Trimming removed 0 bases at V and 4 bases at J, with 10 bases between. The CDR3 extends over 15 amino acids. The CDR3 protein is CASSPPRELKNIQYF. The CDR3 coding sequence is TGTGCCAGCTCACCACCGAGGGAGCTAAAAAACATTCAGTACTTC.

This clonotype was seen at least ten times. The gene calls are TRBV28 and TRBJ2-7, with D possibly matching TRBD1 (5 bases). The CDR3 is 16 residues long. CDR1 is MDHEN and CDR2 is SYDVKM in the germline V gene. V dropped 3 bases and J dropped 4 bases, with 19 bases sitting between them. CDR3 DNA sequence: TGTGCCAGCAGTTTTAAGTTCCGGTTGGACAAATACGAGCAGTACTTC. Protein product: CASSFKFRLDKYEQYF.

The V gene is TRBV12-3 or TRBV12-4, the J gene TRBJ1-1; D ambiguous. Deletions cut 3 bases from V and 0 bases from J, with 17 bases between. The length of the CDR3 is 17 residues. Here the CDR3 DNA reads TGTGCCAGCAGTTTCTCTGCCAACGACGCTATGAACACTGAAGCTTTCTTT. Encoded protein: CASSFSANDAMNTEAFF.

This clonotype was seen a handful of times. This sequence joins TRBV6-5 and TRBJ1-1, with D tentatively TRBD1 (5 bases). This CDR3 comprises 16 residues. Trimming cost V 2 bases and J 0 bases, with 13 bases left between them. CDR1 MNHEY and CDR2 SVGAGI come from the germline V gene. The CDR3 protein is CASSYRGAGLNTEAFF. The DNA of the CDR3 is TGTGCCAGCAGTTACAGGGGAGCAGGGTTGAACACTGAAGCTTTCTTT.

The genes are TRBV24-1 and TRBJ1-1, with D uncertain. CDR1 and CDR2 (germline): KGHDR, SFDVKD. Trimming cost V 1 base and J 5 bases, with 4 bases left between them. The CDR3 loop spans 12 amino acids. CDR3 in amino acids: CATSDFGTEAFF. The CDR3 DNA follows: TGTGCCACCAGTGATTTTGGTACTGAAGCTTTCTTT.

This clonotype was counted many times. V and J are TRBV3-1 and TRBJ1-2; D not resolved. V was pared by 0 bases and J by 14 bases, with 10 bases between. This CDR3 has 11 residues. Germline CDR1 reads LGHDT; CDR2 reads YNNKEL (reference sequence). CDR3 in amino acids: CASSQERTRTF. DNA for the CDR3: TGTGCCAGCAGCCAAGAAAGAACTAGGACCTTC.

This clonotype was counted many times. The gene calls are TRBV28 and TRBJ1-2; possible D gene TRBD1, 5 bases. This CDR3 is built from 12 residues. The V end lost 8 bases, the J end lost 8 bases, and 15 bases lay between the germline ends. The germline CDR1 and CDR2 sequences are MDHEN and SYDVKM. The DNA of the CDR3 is TGTGCCAGCGGGAGGGGTTCGTTCGGCTACACCTTC. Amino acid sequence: CASGRGSFGYTF.

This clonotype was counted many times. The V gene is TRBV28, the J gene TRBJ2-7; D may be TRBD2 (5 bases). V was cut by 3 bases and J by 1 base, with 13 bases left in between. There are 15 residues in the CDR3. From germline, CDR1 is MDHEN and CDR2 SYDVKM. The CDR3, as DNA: TGTGCCAGCAGTTTGTCGCGGGCGAGGTCCTACGAGCAGTACTTC. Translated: CASSLSRARSYEQYF.

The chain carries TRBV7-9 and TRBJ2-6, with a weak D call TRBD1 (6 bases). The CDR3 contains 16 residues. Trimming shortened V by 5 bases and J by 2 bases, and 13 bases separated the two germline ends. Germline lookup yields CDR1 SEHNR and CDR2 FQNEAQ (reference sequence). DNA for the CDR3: TGTGCCAGCAGCACCCCCTCAGGGGCTGGGGCCAACGTCCTGACTTTC. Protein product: CASSTPSGAGANVLTF.